These 28 T cell receptor beta chains were all obtained from the same sample, sequenced in a study of cytomegalovirus exposure and HLA in healthy donors. PCR employed 60 Vbeta and 13 Jbeta primers. The data were produced by immunoSEQ multiplex PCR, yet TCRdb's version contains in-frame clones alone and is incomplete. This repertoire shows fewer than 80,000 clones, around two thirds found once; its top ten account for less than 8%. Sequencing was performed on PBMCs. These receptors were obtained from a woman aged 45 to 65 in good health and CMV-seropositive.

This chain joins TRBV18 and TRBJ2-7; 7 nucleotides line up with TRBD1. The CDR3 has 14 residues. V trimming: 3 bases; J trimming: 9 bases; junction bases outside the gene matches: 11. Germline values: CDR1 KGHSH, CDR2 LQKENI. The chain's CDR3 is CASSPGQASTAQYF. The CDR3 bases are TGTGCCAGCTCACCCGGACAGGCCTCCACGGCGCAGTACTTC. The variable domain in full, with the rest retrieved from reference TRBV18 and TRBJ2-7, is NAGVMQNPRHLVRRRGQEARLRCSPMKGHSHVYWYRQLPEEGLKFMVYLQKENIIDESGMPKERFSAEFPKEGPSILRIQQVVRGDSAAYFCASSPGQASTAQYFGPGTRLTVT.

V is TRBV5-1 and J is TRBJ2-7, with D tentatively TRBD2 (6 bases). Trimming took off 2 bases at V and 2 bases at J, with 11 bases between the two ends. Per germline, CDR1 SGHRS and CDR2 YFSETQ. CDR3 length: 14 amino acids. CDR3 coding DNA: TGCGCCAGCAGCTTCACGGAGGGGACCTACGAGCAGTACTTC. The encoded protein is CASSFTEGTYEQYF.

The chain couples TRBV9 to TRBJ2-7; a possible D gene is TRBD1 (5 bases). Germline CDR1 is SGDLS and CDR2 is YYNGEE. V was pared by 0 bases and J by 2 bases, with 9 bases between. The CDR3 has 14 amino acids. The CDR3 spells CASSVGAGTYEQYF. Written as DNA, the CDR3 is TGTGCCAGCAGCGTAGGAGCAGGGACCTACGAGCAGTACTTC.

V is TRBV2 and J is TRBJ2-1; D not resolved. The CDR3 covers 15 residues. Germline CDR1 is SNHLY and CDR2 is FYNNEI. V was cut by 1 base and J by 3 bases, with 10 bases left in between. The CDR3 coding sequence is TGTGCCAGCAGTGAAGTCCCGGGTATCTACAATGAGCAGTTCTTC. This gives the protein CASSEVPGIYNEQFF. The full variable domain, its missing parts supplied by reference TRBV2 and TRBJ2-1, is EPEVTQTPSHQVTQMGQEVILRCVPISNHLYFYWYRQILGQKVEFLVSFYNNEISEKSEIFDDQFSVERPDGSNFTLKIRSTKLEDSAMYFCASSEVPGIYNEQFFGPGTRLTVL.

As regards this clone: The junction differs from germline at one of its ends, possibly a read error. Other nucleotide sequences in the sample specify the same CDR3. The chain recombines TRBV6-1 with TRBJ2-1, with D uncertain. This CDR3 region has 15 residues. Germline loops: CDR1 MNHNS, CDR2 SASEGT. CDR3 amino acids: CASSDVAKTNNEQFF. CDR3 nucleotides: TGCGCCAGCAGTGATGTGGCCAAAACGAACAATGAGCAGTTCTTC.

The genes are TRBV7-3 and TRBJ2-3; the match to TRBD1 covers 8 bases. CDR3 size: 15 residues. Germline V gene data show CDR1 as SGHTA and CDR2 as FQGTGA. Trimming removed 6 bases from V and 2 bases from J; junction bases left unmatched: 7. CDR3 amino acids: CASRPTGDDTDTQYF. The DNA for the CDR3 is TGTGCCAGCAGGCCGACAGGGGACGACACAGATACGCAGTATTTT.

The chain combines TRBV6-6 with TRBJ1-1; TRBD1 agrees at 9 bases. Trimming at V came to 6 bases and at J to 3 bases, leaving 8 bases not matched to a gene. The CDR3 consists of 15 residues. CDR1 is MNHNY and CDR2 is SVGAGI in the germline V gene (reference sequence). The CDR3 coding sequence is TGTGCCAGCAGCACCGACAGGGGGTTGGACACTGAAGCTTTCTTT. Protein: CASSTDRGLDTEAFF.

This chain joins TRBV19 and TRBJ2-1; the D gene is possibly TRBD2 (5 bases). This CDR3 spans 15 amino acids. From germline, CDR1 is LNHDA and CDR2 SQIVND (reference sequence). V lost 4 bases, J lost 2 bases, and 12 bases lay in between. CDR3 bases: TGTGCCAGTAGTACCCCGCCGGGAACCTACAATGAGCAGTTCTTC. Protein product: CASSTPPGTYNEQFF.

In regard to this clone: The same CDR3 also results from other DNA sequences found in this sample. The gene calls are TRBV19 and TRBJ1-2; 7 positions match TRBD1. V lost 11 bases, J lost 4 bases, and 16 bases stayed unmatched. This CDR3 region has 15 residues. Per the germline V gene, CDR1 is LNHDA and CDR2 is SQIVND (reference sequence). CDR3 sequence: CAFSARQGKIYGYTF. The CDR3 DNA sequence: TGTGCCTTCTCCGCAAGACAGGGAAAAATCTATGGCTACACCTTC. The whole variable domain, filled in from reference TRBV19 and TRBJ1-2, reads DGGITQSPKYLFRKEGQNVTLSCEQNLNHDAMYWYRQDPGQGLRLIYYSQIVNDFQKGDIAEGYSVSREKKESFPLTVTSAQKNPTAFYLCAFSARQGKIYGYTFGSGTRLTVV.

The genes are TRBV9 and TRBJ2-3, with 10 bases lining up with TRBD2. This CDR3 has 15 amino acids. V was clipped by 5 bases and J by 6 bases; unmatched bases: 9. Germline loops: CDR1 SGDLS, CDR2 YYNGEE. The CDR3 loop reads CASSWSGGATDTQYF. CDR3 in DNA: TGTGCCAGCAGTTGGAGCGGGGGGGCCACGGATACGCAGTATTTT.

V usage is TRBV11-2 and J usage is TRBJ1-1, with 7 positions matching TRBD1. J was trimmed by 0 bases and V by 5 bases; bases with no gene match: 12. The germline CDR1 and CDR2 sequences are SGHAT and FQNNGV. This CDR3 contains 17 residues. The CDR3 is CASSPGGRGTLNTEAFF. The CDR3 nucleotides are TGTGCCAGCAGCCCAGGGGGTAGGGGTACCTTGAACACTGAAGCTTTCTTT.

The V gene is TRBV4-2, the J gene TRBJ2-1, with 7 bases lining up with TRBD2. There are 17 residues in the CDR3. Germline loops: CDR1 LGHNA, CDR2 YNFKEQ. V trimming: 3 bases; J trimming: 3 bases; junction bases outside the gene matches: 11. CDR3: CASSQRGTASIYNEQFF. The CDR3 nucleotides are TGTGCCAGCAGCCAGCGGGGGACTGCCTCTATCTACAATGAGCAGTTCTTC.

The chain is built from TRBV5-4 and TRBJ2-5, with TRBD1 matching over 11 bases. V gave up 4 bases and J gave up 4 bases; unmatched junction bases: 6. The CDR3 is 15 amino acids. Germline values: CDR1 SGHNT, CDR2 YYREEE (reference sequence). The CDR3 DNA follows: TGTGCCAGCAGCCCTGGGACAGGGGGAGTAGAGACCCAGTACTTC. Its translation is CASSPGTGGVETQYF. The whole variable domain, filled in from reference TRBV5-4 and TRBJ2-5, reads ETGVTQSPTHLIKTRGQQVTLRCSSQSGHNTVSWYQQALGQGPQFIFQYYREEENGRGNFPPRFSGLQFPNYSSELNVNALELDDSALYLCASSPGTGGVETQYFGPGTRLLVL.

This clone was detected only a few times. The chain couples TRBV27 to TRBJ2-3; D perhaps matches TRBD1 (6 bases). Germline lookup yields CDR1 MNHEY and CDR2 SMNVEV (reference sequence). This CDR3 is 14 amino acids long. The V end lost 7 bases, the J end lost 1 base, and 12 bases lay between the germline ends. CDR3 DNA sequence: TGTGCCAGCACCGACAGGTTTGGCACAGATACGCAGTATTTT. It yields the protein CASTDRFGTDTQYF.

This clone has only a few counts. CDR3 protein: CASSLEAADTQYF. Here the CDR3 DNA reads TGCGCCAGCAGCTTGGAGGCGGCAGATACGCAGTATTTT. V is TRBV5-1 and J is TRBJ2-3, with D uncertain. V lost 0 bases, J lost 4 bases, and 6 bases lay in between. Germline values: CDR1 SGHRS, CDR2 YFSETQ. CDR3 size: 13 residues.

CDR3 DNA: TGTGCCAGTAGTCCTCAGGGCGGTCTACGCGAGCAGTACTTC. Encoded protein: CASSPQGGLREQYF. This chain links TRBV19 with TRBJ2-7; perhaps TRBD1 as D (5 bases). This CDR3 spans 14 amino acids. Trimming removed 5 bases from V and 6 bases from J, with 17 bases in between. The germline V gene encodes CDR1 LNHDA and CDR2 SQIVND (reference sequence).

This clone was counted between two and nine times. V usage is TRBV5-1 and J usage is TRBJ2-5, with TRBD1 identical over 7 bases. In germline, CDR1 is SGHRS, CDR2 YFSETQ. Losses at the gene ends were 0 bases for V and 5 bases for J; bases not matched to a gene: 7. CDR3 length equals 15 residues. The CDR3 region has the DNA TGCGCCAGCAGCTTGGAAGGGGGCGCATCGGAGACCCAGTACTTC. Translated, it gives CASSLEGGASETQYF.

The V call is TRBV7-2, the J call TRBJ1-1; D unclear. Germline CDR1 is SGHTA and CDR2 is FQGNSA. Trimming shortened V by 5 bases and J by 4 bases, and 14 bases separated the two germline ends. The CDR3 spans 14 residues. DNA of the CDR3: TGTGCCAGCAGCCCCCCTCCCCGCGGCACTGAAGCTTTCTTT. Translating it yields CASSPPPRGTEAFF.

The rearrangement links TRBV18 to TRBJ1-2, with TRBD1 matching over 8 bases. The germline V gene has CDR1 KGHSH and CDR2 LQKENI. V dropped 6 bases and J dropped 8; count of bases not matched to a gene: 5. The CDR3 consists of 12 residues. CDR3 DNA sequence: TGTGCCAGCTCTTTGGACAGGGAGGGCTACACCTTC. This gives the protein CASSLDREGYTF.

The rearrangement joins TRBV5-1 to TRBJ1-1, with 8 bases lining up with TRBD1. From germline, CDR1 is SGHRS and CDR2 YFSETQ. The length of the CDR3 is 14 residues. J was trimmed by 2 bases and V by 4 bases; bases with no gene match: 4. This CDR3 reads CASSRDRTNTEAFF. The DNA for the CDR3 is TGCGCCAGCAGCCGGGACAGGACCAACACTGAAGCTTTCTTT.

This clone was seen a few times. This chain connects TRBV4-1 to TRBJ2-6; no firm D call. Looked up from germline, CDR1 is MGHRA and CDR2 is YSYEKL. There are 14 residues in the CDR3. With 1 base removed from V and 2 bases from J, the gap between germline ends came to 3 bases. The CDR3, as DNA: TGCGCCAGCAGCCAAGTCACTGGGGCCAACGTCCTGACTTTC. It translates to CASSQVTGANVLTF.

This clone appeared a single time. The chain carries TRBV19 and TRBJ1-6, with TRBD1 matching over 9 bases. Germline CDR1 and CDR2: LNHDA and SQIVND (reference sequence). After removal of 7 bases from V and 0 bases from J, the junction contained 4 bases not matched to a gene. The CDR3 sequence is 16 residues long. Here the CDR3 DNA reads TGTGCCAGTAAGGGACAGGGCCTCTCCTATAATTCACCCCTCCACTTT. Its protein is CASKGQGLSYNSPLHF.

V and J are TRBV7-8 and TRBJ2-5; the D is unclear. V was clipped by 4 bases and J by 5 bases, with 14 bases between them. The germline V gene encodes CDR1 SGHVS and CDR2 FQNEAQ. The CDR3 extends over 14 amino acids. In DNA form, the CDR3 reads TGTGCCAGCAGCTCCCGCCGGGTTTGGGAGACCCAGTACTTC. Translation gives CASSSRRVWETQYF.

This chain links TRBV25-1 with TRBJ1-1, with D possibly matching TRBD1 (5 bases). The CDR3 loop spans 18 amino acids. CDR1 and CDR2 (germline): MGHDK, SYGVNS. Trimming cost V 9 bases and J 5 bases, with 31 bases left between them. CDR3 DNA sequence: TGTGCCAGTTTTCCCTCGAACGGGGACGGGGGTTTTAGTACTGAAGCTTTCTTT. Amino acids: CASFPSNGDGGFSTEAFF.

This chain connects TRBV27 to TRBJ2-1, with D possibly TRBD1 on 5 matching bases. This CDR3 region has 15 residues. V was cut by 0 bases and J by 4 bases, with 10 bases left in between. The germline CDR1 and CDR2 sequences are MNHEY and SMNVEV (reference sequence). The CDR3, as DNA: TGTGCCAGCAGTTTATCAAGGGGCTGGTACAATGAGCAGTTCTTC. Translated: CASSLSRGWYNEQFF.

The chain combines TRBV6-1 with TRBJ2-1, with 9 bases lining up with TRBD1. Losses at the gene ends were 6 bases for V and 7 bases for J; bases not matched to a gene: 4. Germline assignment: CDR1 MNHNS and CDR2 SASEGT. This CDR3 contains 13 residues. The CDR3, as DNA: TGTGCCAGCAGAGGGACAGGGAAAAATGAGCAGTTCTTC. It codes for CASRGTGKNEQFF.

This clone has a handful of counts. The gene calls are TRBV28 and TRBJ2-5; 7 nucleotides align to TRBD2. Per the germline V gene, CDR1 is MDHEN and CDR2 is SYDVKM. With V trimmed by 4 bases and J by 1 base, 6 bases remained unmatched. There are 15 residues in the CDR3. The CDR3 loop reads CASSSHREVQETQYF. The DNA of the CDR3 is TGTGCCAGCAGTTCCCACCGGGAGGTCCAAGAGACCCAGTACTTC.

The chain joins TRBV19 to TRBJ2-5; 10 nucleotides align to TRBD2. The CDR3 is made up of 15 amino acids. CDR1 is LNHDA and CDR2 is SQIVND in the germline V gene (reference sequence). After removal of 6 bases from V and 3 bases from J, the junction contained 7 bases not matched to a gene. The CDR3 is CASRDIAGGKETQYF. As DNA, the CDR3 is TGTGCCAGTAGAGATATAGCGGGGGGAAAAGAGACCCAGTACTTC.